This T cell receptor beta chain was sequenced for a study of CD8 T cells in Susac syndrome. An input of roughly 0.45 to 1 ug of RNA was subjected to reverse transcription using random hexamers. Across 54 Vbeta and 13 Jbeta, TCR beta CDR3 was amplified with immunoSEQ multiplex PCR. TCRdb reprocessed the immunoSEQ multiplex PCR reads with MiXCR, giving one entry per CDR3 protein. This sample has about 180,000 distinct CDR3 sequences, with roughly 96% found just once. The germline V gene encodes CDR1 SGDLS and CDR2 YYNGEE. Trimming pared 6 bases from V and 0 bases from J, leaving 16 bases between. The CDR3 is 15 amino acids.

V and J are TRBV9 and TRBJ2-7; D gene uncertain. The material sequenced was CD8+ T cells from PBMCs. This receptor was taken from a human donor with multiple sclerosis. CDR3 nucleotides: TGTGCCAGCATTAGGTCGGGCGCTATCTCCTACGAGCAGTACTTC. Translating it yields CASIRSGAISYEQYF. The full variable domain, its missing parts supplied by reference TRBV9 and TRBJ2-7, is DSGVTQTPKHLITATGQRVTLRCSPRSGDLSVYWYQQSLDQGLQFLIQYYNGEERAKGNILERFSAQQFPDLHSELNLSSLELGDSALYFCASIRSGAISYEQYFGPGTRLTVT.